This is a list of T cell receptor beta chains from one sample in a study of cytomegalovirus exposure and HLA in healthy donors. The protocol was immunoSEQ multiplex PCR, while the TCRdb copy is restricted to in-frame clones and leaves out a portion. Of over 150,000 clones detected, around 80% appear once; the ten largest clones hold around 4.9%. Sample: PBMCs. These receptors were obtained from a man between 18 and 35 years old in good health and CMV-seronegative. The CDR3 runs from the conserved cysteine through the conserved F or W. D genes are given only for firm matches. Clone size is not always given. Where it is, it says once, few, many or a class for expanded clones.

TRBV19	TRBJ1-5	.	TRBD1	TGTGCCAGTAGTATAGACGCCCGGACAGGGAGGCGCAATCAGCCCCAGCATTTT	CASSIDARTGRRNQPQHF
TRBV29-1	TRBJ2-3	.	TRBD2	TGCAGCGTTGAAGGGACTTTAGCGGGAGCGTCAGATACGCAGTATTTT	CSVEGTLAGASDTQYF
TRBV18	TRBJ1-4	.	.	TGTGCCAGCTCACCCCTGGGCCCGAAAGATGAAAAACTGTTTTTT	CASSPLGPKDEKLFF
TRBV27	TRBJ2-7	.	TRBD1	TGTGCCAGCAGGCTGGGAACAGGGGGCCACTACGAGCAGTACTTC	CASRLGTGGHYEQYF
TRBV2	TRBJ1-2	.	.	TGTGCCAGCAGGGGGCCCGACTATGGCTACACCTTC	CASRGPDYGYTF
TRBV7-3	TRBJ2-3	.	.	TGTGCCAGCAGCTTAAAGCGCACAGATACGCAGTATTTT	CASSLKRTDTQYF
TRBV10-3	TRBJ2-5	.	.	TGTGCCATCAGCGAAAGGGGTGTGTTAGAGACCCAGTACTTC	CAISERGVLETQYF
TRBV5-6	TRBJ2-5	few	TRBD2	TGTGCCAGCAGCTTAGCTAGCGGGACCTCCTTGGAGACCCAGTACTTC	CASSLASGTSLETQYF
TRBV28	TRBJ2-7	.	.	TGTGCCAGCCGCTTGGGGGGGGCTTCAGCCTACGAGCAGTACTTC	CASRLGGASAYEQYF
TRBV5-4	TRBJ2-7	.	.	TGTGCCAGCAGCTTGGACAGCGGCCCCTACGAGCAGTACTTC	CASSLDSGPYEQYF
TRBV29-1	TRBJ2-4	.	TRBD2	TGCAGCGTCCAGGGAGGGCTAGCCAAAAACATTCAGTACTTC	CSVQGGLAKNIQYF
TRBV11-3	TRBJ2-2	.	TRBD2	TGTGCCAGCAGCTTAGATCAGGGCGGGAGCGGAAACACCGGGGAGCTGTTTTTT	CASSLDQGGSGNTGELFF
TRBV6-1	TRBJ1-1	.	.	TGTGCCAGCAGCGAACTACTGGGAGGGACTGAAGCTTTCTTT	CASSELLGGTEAFF
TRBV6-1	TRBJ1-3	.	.	TGTGCCAGCAGTGAACTGGACAGAAGAAACACCATATATTTT	CASSELDRRNTIYF
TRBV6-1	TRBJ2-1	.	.	TGTGCCAGCAGGGGCCGTTCCGGGGTTGGCAATGAGCAGTTCTTC	CASRGRSGVGNEQFF
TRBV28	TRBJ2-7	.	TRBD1	TGTGCCAGCAGGTCCGGGACAGTGCTTTATCGCGAGCAGTACTTC	CASRSGTVLYREQYF
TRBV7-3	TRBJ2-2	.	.	TGTGCCAGCAGCCCCGTTTTATCCGGGGAGCTGTTTTTT	CASSPVLSGELFF
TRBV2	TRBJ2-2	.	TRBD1	TGTGCCAGCAGATCCGGGACAGTGAACACCGGGGAGCTGTTTTTT	CASRSGTVNTGELFF
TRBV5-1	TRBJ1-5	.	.	TGCGCCAGCAGCTTTACAGGGTTGCATCAGCCCCAGCATTTT	CASSFTGLHQPQHF
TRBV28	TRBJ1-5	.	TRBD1	TGTGCCAGCAGTTTAACAGGGGGCATACGACAGCCCCAGCATTTT	CASSLTGGIRQPQHF
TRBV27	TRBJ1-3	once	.	TGTGCCAGCAGCCGACGCCAGGGGCCCATATATTTT	CASSRRQGPIYF
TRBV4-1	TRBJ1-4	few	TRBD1	TGCGCCAGCAGCCAAGAGGGGGGACAGACAAACGATGAAAAACTGTTTTTT	CASSQEGGQTNDEKLFF
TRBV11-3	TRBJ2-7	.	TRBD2	TGTGCCAGCAGCTCTTTTAGCGGGAGGGCCGGCGAGCAGTACTTC	CASSSFSGRAGEQYF
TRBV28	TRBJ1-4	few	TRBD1	TGTGCCAGCAGTTTGGTGGGACAGGGATCTGAAAAACTGTTTTTT	CASSLVGQGSEKLFF
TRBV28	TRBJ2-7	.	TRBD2	TGTGCCAGCAGTCCCTCTAGCGGGAGGGCCTCCTACGAGCAGTACTTC	CASSPSSGRASYEQYF
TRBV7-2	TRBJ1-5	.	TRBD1	TGTGCCAGCAGCTTAACGACAGGGGGCTTTCAGCCCCAGCATTTT	CASSLTTGGFQPQHF
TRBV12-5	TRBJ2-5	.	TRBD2	TGTGCTAGTGGTACGGGAAGAAGGACTAGCGGGGGGGAAGAGACCCAGTACTTC	CASGTGRRTSGGEETQYF
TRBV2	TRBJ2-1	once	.	TGTGCCAGCAGCTTCTTGCCCCGGGGAGGCGATGAGCAGTTCTTC	CASSFLPRGGDEQFF
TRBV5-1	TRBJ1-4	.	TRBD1	TGCGCCAGCAGTCGAATGACAGGGGCGGGGGAAAAACTGTTTTTT	CASSRMTGAGEKLFF
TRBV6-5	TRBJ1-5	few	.	TGTGCCAGCTTTGATCGGGGTGGGACCCAGCATTTT	CASFDRGGTQHF
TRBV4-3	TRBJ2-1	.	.	TGCGCCAGCAGCCAAGAAGACAGACTGATGGATGAGCAGTTCTTC	CASSQEDRLMDEQFF
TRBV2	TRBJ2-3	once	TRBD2	TGTGCCAGCAGACCCGGACTAGCCGTCACAGATACGCAGTATTTT	CASRPGLAVTDTQYF
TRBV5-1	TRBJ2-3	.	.	TGCGCCAGCAGTATAGGTTTCGGAGGGACCGTCACTAGCACAGATACGCAGTATTTT	CASSIGFGGTVTSTDTQYF
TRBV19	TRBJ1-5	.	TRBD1	TGTGCCAGTACCCCGGGACAGATCAATCAGCCCCAGCATTTT	CASTPGQINQPQHF
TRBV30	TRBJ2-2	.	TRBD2	TGTGCCTGGACACTAGCGGGAGTGGACACCGGGGAGCTGTTTTTT	CAWTLAGVDTGELFF
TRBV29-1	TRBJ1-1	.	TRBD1	TGCAGCGTTGTCGGTCGGGGACAGGGGGGGAAGAACACTGAAGCTTTCTTT	CSVVGRGQGGKNTEAFF
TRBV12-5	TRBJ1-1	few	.	TGTGCTAGTGGTTTGGTACCCAGGGTGAACACTGAAGCTTTCTTT	CASGLVPRVNTEAFF
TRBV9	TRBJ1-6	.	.	TGTGCCAGCAGCGTAGGGCAGGGCCATTCACCCCTCCACTTT	CASSVGQGHSPLHF
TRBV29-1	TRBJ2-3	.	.	TGCAGCGTTGAAAAGGGAGTCCTCACAGATACGCAGTATTTT	CSVEKGVLTDTQYF
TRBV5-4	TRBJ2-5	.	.	TGTGCCAGCAGCTTGGTTCCGGAGACCCAGTACTTC	CASSLVPETQYF
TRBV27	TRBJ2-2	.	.	TGTGCCAGCAGTTCCTTTAGATTTACGACCGGGGAGCTGTTTTTT	CASSSFRFTTGELFF
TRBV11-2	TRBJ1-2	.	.	TGTGCCAGCAGCCCCCGGACAGCCTATGGCTACACCTTC	CASSPRTAYGYTF
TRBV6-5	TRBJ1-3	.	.	TGTGCCAGCAAGGTGGACAGAACTGGAAACACCATATATTTT	CASKVDRTGNTIYF
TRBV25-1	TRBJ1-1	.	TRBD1	TGTGCCAGCAGTGGGCGACAGGGAGGCACTGAAGCTTTCTTT	CASSGRQGGTEAFF
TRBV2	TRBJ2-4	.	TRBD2	TGTGCCAGCAGGGGAGCGGGGGGGCCTGAGGATCAGTACTTC	CASRGAGGPEDQYF
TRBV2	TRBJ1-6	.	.	TGTGCCAGCAGCGGGGATAATTCACCCCTCCACTTT	CASSGDNSPLHF
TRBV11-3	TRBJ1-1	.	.	TGTGCCAGCAGCTTAGCCATGCTCGCAGGGACAAACACTGAAGCTTTCTTT	CASSLAMLAGTNTEAFF
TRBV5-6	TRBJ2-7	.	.	TGTGCCAGCAGCTTGGGGCTCTCCTCCTCCTACGAGCAGTACTTC	CASSLGLSSSYEQYF
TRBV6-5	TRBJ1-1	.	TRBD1	TGTGCCAGCAGTTACGCTACGGGACAGGGTGAAACTGAAGCTTTCTTT	CASSYATGQGETEAFF
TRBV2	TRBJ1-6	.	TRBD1	TGTGCCAGCAGCGTTACTTCCGACAGGGGGCTGTCACCCCTCCACTTT	CASSVTSDRGLSPLHF
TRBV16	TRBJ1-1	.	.	TGTGCCAGCAGCCTTCCCGGGGGAGGGCGAGACACTGAAGCTTTCTTT	CASSLPGGGRDTEAFF
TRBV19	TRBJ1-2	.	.	TGTGCCAGTAGTGCTGGACAGTATGGCTACACCTTC	CASSAGQYGYTF
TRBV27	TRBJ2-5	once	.	TGTGCCAGCAGTTCCACCGGGGAGACCCAGTACTTC	CASSSTGETQYF